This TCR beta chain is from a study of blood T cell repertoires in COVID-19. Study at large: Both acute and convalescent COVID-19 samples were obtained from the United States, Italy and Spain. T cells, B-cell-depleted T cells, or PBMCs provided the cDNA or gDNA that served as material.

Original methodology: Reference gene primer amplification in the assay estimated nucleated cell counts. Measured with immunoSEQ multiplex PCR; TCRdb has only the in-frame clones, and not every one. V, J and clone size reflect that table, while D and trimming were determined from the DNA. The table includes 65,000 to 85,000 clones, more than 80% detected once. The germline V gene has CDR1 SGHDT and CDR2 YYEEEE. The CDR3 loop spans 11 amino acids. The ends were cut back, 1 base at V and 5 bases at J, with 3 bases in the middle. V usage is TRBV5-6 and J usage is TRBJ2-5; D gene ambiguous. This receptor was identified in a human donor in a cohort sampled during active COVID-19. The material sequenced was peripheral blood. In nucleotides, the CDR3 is TGTGCCAGCAGCTTGTCTGAGACCCAGTACTTC. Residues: CASSLSETQYF.